This T cell receptor beta chain is from a study of blood T cell repertoires in COVID-19. Turning to the study itself: COVID-19 samples collected from the United States, Italy and Spain covered acute and convalescent phases.

Only in-frame clones appear in the TCRdb table, and some are missing; sequencing was by immunoSEQ multiplex PCR. Counted here are over 25,000 clones, roughly 84% occurring once; the ten biggest clones make up about an eighth. With 4 bases removed from V and 3 bases from J, the gap between germline ends came to 6 bases. Germline values: CDR1 KGHSY, CDR2 FQNENV. The CDR3 loop spans 12 amino acids. The clonotype was recovered from a human donor in a cohort sampled during active COVID-19. Sequenced sample: peripheral blood. The J gene is TRBJ1-2, the V gene TRBV16; D gene uncertain. The CDR3: CASSPRDYGYTF. The DNA of the CDR3 is TGTGCCAGCAGCCCTCGGGACTATGGCTACACCTTC.